This T cell receptor beta chain derives from a study of regulatory T cells in long-lasting Graves disease. About the research overall: Antithyroid drug intake by newly diagnosed Graves' patients had lasted under 3 months.

This clonotype was recorded many times. The time point denotes: newly diagnosed GD, antithyroid drugs for less than 3 months. PBMC-extracted RNA yielded the TCR library. CDR3-region Arm-PCR and iRepertoire HTBI primers produced the TCR beta libraries. TCRdb re-called the multiplex PCR reads through MiXCR, storing one row per CDR3 protein. Of a few hundred thousand distinct CDR3 sequences listed, approximately 15% are singletons. The CDR3 has 15 residues. Deletions cut 5 bases from V and 5 bases from J, with 18 bases between. The V gene's germline CDR1 is MGHDK and CDR2 SYGVNS. Another study also made use of these data, one on T cells in Graves' hyperthyroidism and ophthalmopathy.

The sample in question was peripheral blood mononuclear cells (PBMCs), obtained at new diagnosis, from a patient treated with antithyroid drugs. This TCR derives from a woman in her thirties or forties with Graves disease. The rearrangement uses TRBV25-1 and TRBJ2-5; a possible D gene is TRBD2 (6 bases). The CDR3 DNA reads as TGTGCCAGCAGTCCCCGGGACTGGTGGGGGGAGACCCAGTACTTC. Its protein product is CASSPRDWWGETQYF.